The next 25 T cell receptor beta chains were all read from a single sample in a study of cytomegalovirus exposure and HLA in healthy donors (dated by TCRdb to about 2017). The method behind the library was the immunoSEQ multiplex PCR assay. For the multiplex PCR, a mixture combining 60 forward primers for TCR Vbeta segments and 13 reverse primers for TCR Jbeta segments was used. TCRdb retrieved this table from immuneACCESS and kept in-frame rearrangements only. Not all clones are present; in checked studies, unresolved V genes account for under half, and no reason is known for the remainder. The sample contains around 120,000 clones, 80% of them found a single time. Of the sample, around 9.5% is held by the ten largest clones. The material sequenced was PBMCs. The receptors stem from a female donor in good health and CMV-seropositive.

The chain recombines TRBV5-4 with TRBJ1-2; no reliable D call. Trimming shortened V by 1 base and J by 8 bases, and 9 bases separated the two germline ends. Germline CDR1 reads SGHNT; CDR2 reads YYREEE (reference sequence). The CDR3 sequence is 12 residues long. The chain's CDR3 is CASSLRGRGYTF. CDR3 nucleotides: TGTGCCAGCAGCTTGAGAGGGCGCGGCTACACCTTC.

V is TRBV5-1 and J is TRBJ2-3; TRBD1 aligns across 8 bases. The CDR3 length is 16 residues. Germline values: CDR1 SGHRS, CDR2 YFSETQ. Trimming at V came to 4 bases and at J to 2 bases, leaving 9 bases not matched to a gene. CDR3 amino acids: CASSGGTGSSTDTQYF. The CDR3 DNA reads TGCGCCAGCAGCGGGGGGACAGGCTCGTCCACAGATACGCAGTATTTT.

The V gene is TRBV9, the J gene TRBJ2-3, with TRBD1 as a possible D gene (5 bases). The V gene's germline CDR1 is SGDLS and CDR2 YYNGEE. The CDR3 extends over 16 amino acids. The germline V and J ends were trimmed by 0 bases and 2 bases, with 13 bases remaining between them. CDR3 amino acids: CASSVGAGPATDTQYF. DNA for the CDR3: TGTGCCAGCAGCGTAGGGGCAGGGCCAGCCACAGATACGCAGTATTTT.

This clone was counted a few times. This chain links TRBV5-1 with TRBJ2-5, with D possibly being TRBD2 (5 bases). This CDR3 contains 15 residues. V was cut by 5 bases and J by 4 bases, with 18 bases left in between. Germline V gives CDR1 SGHRS, CDR2 YFSETQ. In DNA form, the CDR3 reads TGCGCCAGCAGATTTATCGGGGTTGGCGGAGAGACCCAGTACTTC. Amino acids: CASRFIGVGGETQYF.

The chain has TRBV10-3 and TRBJ1-2; no reliable D call. Germline values: CDR1 ENHRY, CDR2 SYGVKD. V shed 0 bases and J shed 6 bases, with 11 bases lying between them. The CDR3 is made up of 14 amino acids. This CDR3 reads CAISESKGDDGYTF. The DNA for the CDR3 is TGTGCCATCAGTGAGTCGAAGGGAGACGATGGCTACACCTTC.

The V and J genes are TRBV5-5 and TRBJ1-6; TRBD1 matches 9 bases. Germline CDR1 and CDR2: SGHKS and YYEKEE (reference sequence). J was trimmed by 15 bases and V by 4 bases; bases with no gene match: 11. The length of the CDR3 is 14 residues. The CDR3 loop is CASSPELDRGLLHF. CDR3 nucleotide sequence: TGTGCCAGCAGCCCAGAGCTGGACAGGGGTCTCCTCCACTTT.

The chain carries TRBV28 and TRBJ2-3, with 7 bases identical to TRBD2. Germline trimming cut 4 bases from V and 6 bases from J; bases unmatched to any gene: 7. CDR3 length: 14 residues. CDR1 and CDR2 (germline): MDHEN, SYDVKM. In DNA, the CDR3 is TGTGCCAGCAGTTCGGGGACTATACCGGATACGCAGTATTTT. Its translation: CASSSGTIPDTQYF.

The rearrangement joins TRBV29-1 to TRBJ2-1, with 9 bases aligning to TRBD1. CDR1 SQVTM and CDR2 ANQGSEA come from the germline V gene. The CDR3 runs to 14 residues. V shed 5 bases and J 7 bases; nucleotides not matched to a gene: 9. CDR3 loop: CSVRMGQGVNEQFF. In DNA form, the CDR3 reads TGCAGCGTTCGAATGGGACAGGGTGTGAATGAGCAGTTCTTC.

The chain links TRBV18 to TRBJ1-3, with 7 bases lining up with TRBD1. The germline gives CDR1 KGHSH, CDR2 LQKENI. V trimming: 3 bases; J trimming: 5 bases; junction bases outside the gene matches: 4. The length of the CDR3 is 14 residues. This CDR3 is CASSPGQPRNTIYF. The DNA for the CDR3 is TGTGCCAGCTCACCGGGACAGCCCCGAAACACCATATATTTT.

This clone was recorded only once. V usage is TRBV5-1 and J usage is TRBJ2-4; D remains ambiguous. From germline, CDR1 is SGHRS and CDR2 YFSETQ. The V gene lost 2 bases and the J gene lost 6 bases, with 15 bases spanning the gap. The CDR3 runs 15 residues. This CDR3 is CASSFSSGYGNIQYF. Written as DNA, the CDR3 is TGCGCCAGCAGCTTTTCCTCCGGTTACGGAAACATTCAGTACTTC. Drawing the rest from reference TRBV5-1 and TRBJ2-4, the complete variable domain is KAGVTQTPRYLIKTRGQQVTLSCSPISGHRSVSWYQQTPGQGLQFLFEYFSETQRNKGNFPGRFSGRQFSNSRSEMNVSTLELGDSALYLCASSFSSGYGNIQYFGAGTRLSVL.

This clone has only one observation. The V gene is TRBV6-5, the J gene TRBJ2-2, with 11 bases fitting TRBD2. Looked up from germline, CDR1 is MNHEY and CDR2 is SVGAGI. This CDR3 spans 15 amino acids. With V trimmed by 5 bases and J by 6 bases, 5 bases remained unmatched. CDR3 coding DNA: TGTGCCAGCAGTCCCGGGACTAGCGGCCCCGGGGAGCTGTTTTTT. Translated, it gives CASSPGTSGPGELFF.

The rearrangement links TRBV5-1 to TRBJ2-5; possibly TRBD2 for D (5 bases). The CDR3 spans 15 residues. The germline gives CDR1 SGHRS, CDR2 YFSETQ. V lost 3 bases to trimming and J lost 7 bases, with 19 bases between them. CDR3: CASSWTGLAKGTQYF. The DNA for the CDR3 is TGCGCCAGCAGCTGGACCGGACTGGCGAAGGGGACCCAGTACTTC. The whole variable domain, remainder taken from reference TRBV5-1 and TRBJ2-5, is KAGVTQTPRYLIKTRGQQVTLSCSPISGHRSVSWYQQTPGQGLQFLFEYFSETQRNKGNFPGRFSGRQFSNSRSEMNVSTLELGDSALYLCASSWTGLAKGTQYFGPGTRLLVL.

The rearrangement links TRBV7-8 to TRBJ1-5; 9 nucleotides line up with TRBD1. Per the germline V gene, CDR1 is SGHVS and CDR2 is FQNEAQ. The CDR3 sequence is 15 residues long. V lost 2 bases, J lost 8 bases, and 7 bases stayed unmatched. The CDR3 region has the DNA TGTGCCAGCAGCTTACGACAGGGGGAGCGGGAGCCCCAGCATTTT. Its translation: CASSLRQGEREPQHF.

This chain uses TRBV19 with TRBJ1-5, with D tentatively TRBD1 (5 bases). Germline V lookup: CDR1 LNHDA, CDR2 SQIVND (reference sequence). With 4 bases removed from V and 3 bases from J, the gap between germline ends came to 10 bases. The CDR3 loop spans 14 amino acids. CDR3 amino acids: CASSKQVHNQPQHF. CDR3 bases: TGTGCCAGTAGTAAACAGGTCCACAATCAGCCCCAGCATTTT. The full variable domain, in which reference TRBV19 and TRBJ1-5 provide the parts outside the CDR3, is DGGITQSPKYLFRKEGQNVTLSCEQNLNHDAMYWYRQDPGQGLRLIYYSQIVNDFQKGDIAEGYSVSREKKESFPLTVTSAQKNPTAFYLCASSKQVHNQPQHFGDGTRLSIL.

The count of this clone is one. The rearrangement joins TRBV7-9 to TRBJ1-1; possibly TRBD1 for D (5 bases). The CDR3 consists of 16 residues. V was shortened by 1 base and J by 4 bases, with 16 bases between the two germline ends. The germline CDR1 and CDR2 sequences are SEHNR and FQNEAQ (reference sequence). In DNA, the CDR3 is TGTGCCAGCAGCTTAGTAAGGGACTCACTGGGCACTGAAGCTTTCTTT. Translated: CASSLVRDSLGTEAFF.

This clone was seen a few times. V gene TRBV29-1 combines with J gene TRBJ1-4; weak D call: TRBD1 (5 bases). Germline CDR1 is SQVTM and CDR2 is ANQGSEA. This CDR3 has 14 residues. V lost 4 bases, J lost 4 bases, and 13 bases lay in between. The CDR3 reads CSVGTTARNEKLFF. The CDR3 DNA sequence: TGCAGCGTTGGAACGACAGCTCGTAATGAAAAACTGTTTTTT.

This sequence joins TRBV6-5 and TRBJ1-5, with D tentatively TRBD1 (6 bases). This CDR3 spans 14 amino acids. With 2 bases removed from V and 6 bases from J, the gap between germline ends came to 11 bases. Germline V CDR1 and CDR2: MNHEY, SVGAGI. The CDR3 sequence: CASSYGGAGQPQHF. CDR3 nucleotide sequence: TGTGCCAGCAGTTACGGGGGGGCCGGTCAGCCCCAGCATTTT.

This chain connects TRBV19 to TRBJ1-6; D gene uncertain. Germline CDR1 LNHDA, CDR2 SQIVND (reference sequence). V lost 6 bases and J 7 bases, leaving 10 bases between the germline ends. CDR3 length: 13 amino acids. CDR3 DNA sequence: TGTGCCAGTAGCACACTAATAAATTCACCCCTCCACTTT. Encoded protein: CASSTLINSPLHF.

V is TRBV7-9 and J is TRBJ1-4; the D gene is possibly TRBD1 (6 bases). Per germline, CDR1 SEHNR and CDR2 FQNEAQ (reference sequence). CDR3 length: 15 residues. Trimming shortened V by 7 bases and J by 6 bases, and 18 bases separated the two germline ends. The CDR3 reads CASTLGGAVDEKLFF. CDR3 in DNA: TGTGCCAGCACCCTAGGGGGGGCAGTGGATGAAAAACTGTTTTTT.

The chain recombines TRBV10-2 with TRBJ1-5, with D maybe TRBD1 (5 bases). Per the germline V gene, CDR1 is WSHSY and CDR2 is SAAADI. Between the trimmed V and J ends, which lost 0 bases and 3 bases, there was a span of 9 bases. This CDR3 has 15 amino acids. CDR3 in DNA: TGCGCCAGCAGTGAGTCAGGGGCGATCAATCAGCCCCAGCATTTT. Its translation: CASSESGAINQPQHF.

The rearrangement joins TRBV5-4 to TRBJ2-2, with 10 positions matching TRBD1. The CDR3 extends over 16 amino acids. With 1 base clipped from V and 4 bases from J, the junction kept 4 bases outside the gene matches. Germline lookup yields CDR1 SGHNT and CDR2 YYREEE (reference sequence). The CDR3 protein is CASSLPGQGPTGELFF. The CDR3 DNA is TGTGCCAGCAGCTTGCCGGGACAGGGGCCCACCGGGGAGCTGTTTTTT.

The chain couples TRBV19 to TRBJ2-7; possibly TRBD2 for D (5 bases). The CDR3 runs 13 residues. Looked up from germline, CDR1 is LNHDA and CDR2 is SQIVND (reference sequence). V was cut by 3 bases and J by 3 bases, with 9 bases left in between. In DNA form, the CDR3 reads TGTGCCAGTAGTATGGGTCGGGGCTACGAGCAGTACTTC. Encoded protein: CASSMGRGYEQYF.

The rearrangement links TRBV7-3 to TRBJ2-5; D uncertain. CDR3 length: 15 residues. The germline CDR1 and CDR2 sequences are SGHTA and FQGTGA. The germline V and J ends were trimmed by 1 base and 2 bases, with 11 bases remaining between them. CDR3 in amino acids: CASSLSGTAQETQYF. DNA of the CDR3: TGTGCCAGCAGCTTAAGTGGAACAGCACAAGAGACCCAGTACTTC. The entire variable domain, with the rest obtained from reference TRBV7-3 and TRBJ2-5, is as follows: GAGVSQTPSNKVTEKGKYVELRCDPISGHTALYWYRQSLGQGPEFLIYFQGTGAADDSGLPNDRFFAVRPEGSVSTLKIQRTERGDSAVYLCASSLSGTAQETQYFGPGTRLLVL.

This chain joins TRBV7-9 and TRBJ1-4, with a weak D call TRBD1 (6 bases). The CDR3 totals 15 residues. Trimming stripped 1 base from V and 5 bases from J, with 11 bases between. The germline CDR1 and CDR2 sequences are SEHNR and FQNEAQ (reference sequence). CDR3 amino acids: CASSLGGQLNEKLFF. CDR3 DNA sequence: TGTGCCAGCAGCTTAGGCGGACAGCTAAATGAAAAACTGTTTTTT.

This clone occurred once. The chain employs TRBV19 and TRBJ1-3; D is unclear. This CDR3 is 14 amino acids long. Deletions cut 6 bases from V and 7 bases from J, with 16 bases between. The germline V gene encodes CDR1 LNHDA and CDR2 SQIVND (reference sequence). CDR3 protein: CASSKNSDRNTIYF. CDR3 bases: TGTGCCAGTAGCAAGAACAGTGATCGGAACACCATATATTTT.